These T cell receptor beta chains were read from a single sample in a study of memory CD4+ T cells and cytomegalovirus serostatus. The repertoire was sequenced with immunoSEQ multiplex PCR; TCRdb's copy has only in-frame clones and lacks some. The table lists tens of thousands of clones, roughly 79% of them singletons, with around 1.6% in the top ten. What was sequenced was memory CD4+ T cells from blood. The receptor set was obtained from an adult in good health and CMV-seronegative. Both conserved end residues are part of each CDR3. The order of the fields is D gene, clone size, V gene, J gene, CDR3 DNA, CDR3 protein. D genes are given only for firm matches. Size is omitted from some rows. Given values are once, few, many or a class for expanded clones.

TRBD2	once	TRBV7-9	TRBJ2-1	TGTGCCAGCAGCCCGACTAGCGGGAGTGGGAATGAGCAGTTCTTC	CASSPTSGSGNEQFF
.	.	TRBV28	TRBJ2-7	TGTGCCAGCAGTTCCCCGAGGGACACTTACCGCTACGAGCAGTACTTC	CASSSPRDTYRYEQYF
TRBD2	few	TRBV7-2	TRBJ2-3	TGTGCCAGCAGCTTAGCTAGCGGGGGCACAGATACGCAGTATTTT	CASSLASGGTDTQYF
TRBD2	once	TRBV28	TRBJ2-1	TGTGCCAGCAGTTTCCTAGCGGGGGGTTCCTACAATGAGCAGTTCTTC	CASSFLAGGSYNEQFF
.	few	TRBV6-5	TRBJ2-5	TGTGCCAGCAGTTTTGGACGTTGGGAGACCCAGTACTTC	CASSFGRWETQYF
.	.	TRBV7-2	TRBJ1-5	TGTGCCAGCAGCAAAAGGGGGGGGGCTGGCAATCAGCCCCAGCATTTT	CASSKRGGAGNQPQHF
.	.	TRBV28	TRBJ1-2	TGTGCCAGCAGTTCCCCCCCCGGGAACGTCTATGGCTACACCTTC	CASSSPPGNVYGYTF
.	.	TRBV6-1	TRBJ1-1	TGTGCCAGCAGTGAAGCGCCAGTGATGGGCACTGAAGCTTTCTTT	CASSEAPVMGTEAFF
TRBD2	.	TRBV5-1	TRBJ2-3	TGCGCCAGCACCCAAACGGGGGGGAGGACCACAGATACGCAGTATTTT	CASTQTGGRTTDTQYF
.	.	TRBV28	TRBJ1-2	TGTGCCAGCAGTTTTGAAGACCGATTTTCTAACTATGGCTACACCTTC	CASSFEDRFSNYGYTF
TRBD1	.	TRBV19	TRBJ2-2	TGTGCCAGTACCACACATCGCACCTGGGACAGGGGGGTCACCGGGGAGCTGTTTTTT	CASTTHRTWDRGVTGELFF
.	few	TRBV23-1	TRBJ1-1	TGCGCCAGCAGTCATTCACCGCCTCTCCGGAACACTGAAGCTTTCTTT	CASSHSPPLRNTEAFF
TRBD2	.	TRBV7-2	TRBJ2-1	TGTGCCAGCAGCTTAACTAGCGGGTTTAACAATGAGCAGTTCTTC	CASSLTSGFNNEQFF
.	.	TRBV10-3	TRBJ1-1	TGTGCCATCAGTGAGTCCGTCGGGAACACTGAAGCTTTCTTT	CAISESVGNTEAFF
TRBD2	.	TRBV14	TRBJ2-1	TGTGCCAGCAGCCCCCGGACTAGCGGGGTGAGATACAATGAGCAGTTCTTC	CASSPRTSGVRYNEQFF
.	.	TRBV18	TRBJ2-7	TGTGCCAGCTCACCGGGATCGAGCTCCTACGAGCAGTACTTC	CASSPGSSSYEQYF
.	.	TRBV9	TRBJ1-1	TGTGCCAGCAGCGTAGTGGAGCAGGGTACTGAAGCTTTCTTT	CASSVVEQGTEAFF
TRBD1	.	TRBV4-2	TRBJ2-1	TGTGCCAGCAGCCTTACTGATTCGGGACAGGGTAACCATGAGCAGTTCTTC	CASSLTDSGQGNHEQFF
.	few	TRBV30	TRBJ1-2	TGTGCCTTTGCGGAGGCAGGCCTCGCTAACTATGGCTACACCTTC	CAFAEAGLANYGYTF
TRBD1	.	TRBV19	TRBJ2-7	TGTGCCAGTAGTACAGGGACAGGGGTAGTCTACGAGCAGTACTTC	CASSTGTGVVYEQYF
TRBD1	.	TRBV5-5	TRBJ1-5	TGTGCCAGCAGCTTGATCGACAGGGGAGGTCAGCCCCAGCATTTT	CASSLIDRGGQPQHF
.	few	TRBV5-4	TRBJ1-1	TGTGCCAGCAGCTTGGATTCGGTCACTGAAGCTTTCTTT	CASSLDSVTEAFF
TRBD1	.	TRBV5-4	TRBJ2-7	TGTGCCAGCAGCTCCGCCGGGACAGGGGCCTACGAGCAGTACTTC	CASSSAGTGAYEQYF
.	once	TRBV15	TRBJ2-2	TGTGCCACCAGGAGGGGTCAGAACACCGGGGAGCTGTTTTTT	CATRRGQNTGELFF
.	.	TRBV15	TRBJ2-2	TGTGCCACCAGCCCCCGAAGAGCGTCCTCAAAGACCGGGGAGCTGTTTTTT	CATSPRRASSKTGELFF
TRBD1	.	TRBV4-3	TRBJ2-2	TGCGCCAGCGGACAGGGGGTGTCACTTCCCGGGGAGCTGTTTTTT	CASGQGVSLPGELFF
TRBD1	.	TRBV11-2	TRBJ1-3	TGTGCCAGCAGCTTACAACCGCCCCAGGGGGCTGGAAACACCATATATTTT	CASSLQPPQGAGNTIYF
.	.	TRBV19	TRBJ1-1	TGTGCCAGTAGTGCAGGCCTGATTTATCTGAACACTGAAGCTTTCTTT	CASSAGLIYLNTEAFF
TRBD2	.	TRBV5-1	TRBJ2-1	TGCGCCAGCAGCCAATACGGGGGGGCCTCCTACAATGAGCAGTTCTTC	CASSQYGGASYNEQFF
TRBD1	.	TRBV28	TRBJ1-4	TGTGCCAGCAGTCCTCCCGGGACAGATGAAAAACTGTTTTTT	CASSPPGTDEKLFF
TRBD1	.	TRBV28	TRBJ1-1	TGTGCCAGCAGTTTTAGGACAGGGAACACTGAAGCTTTCTTT	CASSFRTGNTEAFF
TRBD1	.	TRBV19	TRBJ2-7	TGTGCCAGTAGTATTACAGGGGTAAGGGACGAGCAGTACTTC	CASSITGVRDEQYF
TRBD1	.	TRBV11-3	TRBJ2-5	TGTGCCAGCAGTTTGGGGGACAGGGTAAGAGAGACCCAGTACTTC	CASSLGDRVRETQYF
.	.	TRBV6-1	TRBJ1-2	TGTGCCAGCAGTGGCCTTTACAGGGATAGATGGTATGGCTACACCTTC	CASSGLYRDRWYGYTF
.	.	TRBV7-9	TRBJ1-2	TGTGCCAGCAGCTTAGAACGCCTTGAGGGACGGGTCTATGGCTACACCTTC	CASSLERLEGRVYGYTF
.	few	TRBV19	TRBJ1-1	TGTGCCAGTAGCCACTCCCCCGGACGGCCAATTGAAGCTTTCTTT	CASSHSPGRPIEAFF
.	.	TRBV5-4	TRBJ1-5	TGTGCCAGCAGCGTATCACAGGGACAGCCCCAGCATTTT	CASSVSQGQPQHF
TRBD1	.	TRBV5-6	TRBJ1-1	TGTGCCAGCAGCTTGGCCAGGGGGTTGAGGGTTATGAACACTGAAGCTTTCTTT	CASSLARGLRVMNTEAFF
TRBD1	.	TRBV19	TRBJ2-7	TGTGCCAGTAGTATACTCCTGAATTCCGGGACAGGAATCTACGAGCAGTACTTC	CASSILLNSGTGIYEQYF
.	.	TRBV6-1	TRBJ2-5	TGTGCCAGCAGTGAACTGGGTCCTCAGTTCCCTCAAGAGACCCAGTACTTC	CASSELGPQFPQETQYF
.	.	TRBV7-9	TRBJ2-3	TGTGCCAGCAGCACCTGGATGGGGACCACAGATACGCAGTATTTT	CASSTWMGTTDTQYF
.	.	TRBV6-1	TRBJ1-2	TGTGCCAGCAGTGAGACAGTGTCGGATGGCTACACCTTC	CASSETVSDGYTF
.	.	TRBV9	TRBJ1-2	TGTGCCAGCAGCGTAGACAGGGTATCCTATGGCTACACCTTC	CASSVDRVSYGYTF
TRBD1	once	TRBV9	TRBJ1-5	TGTGCCAGCAGCGCGAAGGGACAGGGGGATCAGCCCCAGCATTTT	CASSAKGQGDQPQHF
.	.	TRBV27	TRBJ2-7	TGTGCCAGCAGAGATAGCGCAAGCTCCTACGAGCAGTACTTC	CASRDSASSYEQYF
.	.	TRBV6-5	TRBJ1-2	TGTGCCAGCAGTTACTCGATCATAGGTCTCTATGGCTACACCTTC	CASSYSIIGLYGYTF
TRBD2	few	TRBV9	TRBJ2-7	TGTGCCAGCAGCGGGGGACTAGCGGGCGCCTACGAGCAGTACTTC	CASSGGLAGAYEQYF
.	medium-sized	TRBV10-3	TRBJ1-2	TGTGCCATCAGTGACTTTGGACAGAACCATGGCTACACCTTC	CAISDFGQNHGYTF
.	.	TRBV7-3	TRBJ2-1	TGTGCCAGCAGCTTAACAGCGGGACACTCTCAAGGTGAGCAGTTCTTC	CASSLTAGHSQGEQFF
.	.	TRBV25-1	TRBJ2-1	TGTGCCAGCGGTGGGGTCAGTGAGCAGTTCTTC	CASGGVSEQFF
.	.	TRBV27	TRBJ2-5	TGTGCCAGCAGTTTCTCGATAGCGGAACAACAAGAGACCCAGTACTTC	CASSFSIAEQQETQYF
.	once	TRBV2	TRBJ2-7	TGTGCCAGCAGTGAGGTTCGTCACGAGCAGTACTTC	CASSEVRHEQYF